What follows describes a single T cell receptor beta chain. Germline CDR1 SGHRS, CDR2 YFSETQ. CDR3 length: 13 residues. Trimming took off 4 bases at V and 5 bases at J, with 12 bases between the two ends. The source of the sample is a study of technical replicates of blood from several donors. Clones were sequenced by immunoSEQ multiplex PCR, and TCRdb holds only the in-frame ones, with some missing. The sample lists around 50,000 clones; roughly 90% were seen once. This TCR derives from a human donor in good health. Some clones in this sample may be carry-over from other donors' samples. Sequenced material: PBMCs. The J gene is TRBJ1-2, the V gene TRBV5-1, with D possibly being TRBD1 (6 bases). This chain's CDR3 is CASSRDRRYGYTF. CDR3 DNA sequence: TGCGCCAGCAGCCGTGACAGGCGGTATGGCTACACCTTC.